This T cell receptor (beta chain) is from a study of molecular identifiers for immune sequencing clone quantification. Across the whole study: With replicates, the RNA of about 21,000 or 97,000 naive CD8 cells was split five ways and four were sequenced.

Naive CD8 T cells underwent sorting with the CD8+CD4-CCR7+CD45RA+ definition. Study-wide findings and caveats: Spiked-in Jurkat TCR RNA corresponding to one cell was reported as detectable against 1 million or so naive cells. Highly expanded clone sizes could be underestimated by identical TCR molecules that share a barcode.

Notes on this clonotype: Its specificity is not known.

TCRdb analysed the PCR reads with MiXCR anew, one entry per CDR3 protein. The sample lists some 40,000 distinct CDR3 sequences; about 18% were seen once. This clonotype originated in a human donor in good health. Some libraries in this study had Jurkat cell RNA spiked in. The sequenced sample was naive CD8+ T cells from blood, with Jurkat cell RNA spiked in. Subset denoted: FACS-sorted CD8+CD4-CCR7+CD45RA+ naive T cells.

CDR3 sequence reads: CASSLGPLGRGRNNEQFF. DNA for the CDR3: TGTGCCAGCAGCTTAGGACCCCTGGGACGGGGGAGGAACAATGAGCAGTTCTTC. The V gene is TRBV7-2, the J gene TRBJ2-1; a possible D gene is TRBD2 (6 bases). Germline V CDR1 and CDR2: SGHTA, FQGNSA. Trimming pared 1 base from V and 5 bases from J, leaving 21 bases between. The CDR3 is made up of 18 amino acids.